A single sample gave rise to the 22 T cell receptor beta chains below, sequenced in a study of T cells in Graves' hyperthyroidism and ophthalmopathy. Template material for amplifying TCR beta CDR3 regions consisted of RNA transcripts. Initially, a first-round RT-PCR of the TCR CDR3 employed the HTBI primer set. Via MiXCR, TCRdb re-called the multiplex PCR reads, giving one row per CDR3 protein. Of 350,000 to 400,000 distinct CDR3 sequences in the sample, approximately 13% were seen once. Sample: blood. The receptors originated from an older woman with Graves' hyperthyroidism.

The rearrangement joins TRBV19 to TRBJ1-2, with TRBD1 matching over 8 bases. This CDR3 spans 14 amino acids. Germline V lookup: CDR1 LNHDA, CDR2 SQIVND (reference sequence). Losses at the gene ends were 3 bases for V and 2 bases for J; bases not matched to a gene: 2. The CDR3 DNA reads TGTGCCAGTAGTATCTGGGACAGGAACTATGGCTACACCTTC. Translated, it gives CASSIWDRNYGYTF.

There are a few counts of this clonotype. Given a much more abundant clone one base away, this may be a read error. The chain combines TRBV7-2 with TRBJ2-2; D is perhaps TRBD2 (5 bases). The CDR3 runs 13 residues. Germline V gene lookup returns CDR1 SGHTA and CDR2 FQGNSA. As DNA, the CDR3 is TGTGCCAGCAGCGATGGACGGGGATGGGAGCTGCTTTTT. Translated, it gives CASSDGRGWELLF.

This clonotype was counted ten times or more. The chain joins TRBV5-6 to TRBJ1-2; tentative D call: TRBD1 (5 bases). The CDR3 covers 16 residues. The germline CDR1 and CDR2 sequences are SGHDT and YYEEEE. The V end was cut by 4 bases, the J end by 2 bases, with 18 bases between. In DNA, the CDR3 is TGTGCCAGCAGCGATATCAGGGCCCCCCTAAACTATGGCTACACCTTC. Protein sequence: CASSDIRAPLNYGYTF.

This clonotype was seen once. The rearrangement joins TRBV19 to TRBJ2-5, with a weak D call TRBD1 (7 bases). The V end lost 7 bases, the J end lost 5 bases, and 11 bases lay between the germline ends. The length of the CDR3 is 12 residues. CDR1 LNHDA and CDR2 SQIVND come from the germline V gene (reference sequence). This CDR3 is CASTEGAETQYF. In DNA form, the CDR3 reads TGTGCCAGTACGGAGGGGGCGGAGACCCAGTACTTC.

This clonotype was recorded at least ten times. The rearrangement links TRBV28 to TRBJ2-1, with TRBD2 matching 7 bases. CDR3 length: 15 amino acids. The J segment lost 6 bases and the V segment lost 5 bases, leaving 10 bases of the junction unmatched. Per germline, CDR1 MDHEN and CDR2 SYDVKM. CDR3 loop: CASSPGGVAGNEQFF. The CDR3 DNA sequence: TGTGCCAGCAGTCCCGGGGGAGTAGCGGGCAATGAGCAGTTCTTC. Full variable domain (remainder filled in from reference TRBV28 and TRBJ2-1): DVKVTQSSRYLVKRTGEKVFLECVQDMDHENMFWYRQDPGLGLRLIYFSYDVKMKEKGDIPEGYSVSREKKERFSLILESASTNQTSMYLCASSPGGVAGNEQFFGPGTRLTVL.

Ten or more counts support this clonotype. The chain uses TRBV5-5 and TRBJ2-3; TRBD2 agrees at 11 bases. This CDR3 is built from 15 residues. The trim removed 4 bases at V and 8 bases at J, leaving 9 bases unmatched. Germline V lookup: CDR1 SGHKS, CDR2 YYEKEE (reference sequence). The CDR3 DNA reads as TGTGCCAGCAGCCCGACTAGCGGGATAGGGGCTACGCAGTATTTT. This gives the protein CASSPTSGIGATQYF. The full variable domain, rest sourced from reference TRBV5-5 and TRBJ2-3, is DAGVTQSPTHLIKTRGQQVTLRCSPISGHKSVSWYQQVLGQGPQFIFQYYEKEERGRGNFPDRFSARQFPNYSSELNVNALLLGDSALYLCASSPTSGIGATQYFGPGTRLTVL.

This clonotype appeared a few times. The genes are TRBV20-1 and TRBJ2-7, with 8 bases matching TRBD2. The CDR3 has 15 amino acids. The germline gives CDR1 DFQATT, CDR2 SNEGSKA (reference sequence). V trimming: 1 base; J trimming: 1 base; junction bases outside the gene matches: 6. The CDR3 nucleotides read TGCAGTGCTAGAGTTCTAGCGGGCCAGTCCTACGAGCAGTACTTC. Amino acids: CSARVLAGQSYEQYF.

This clonotype has at least ten counts. The chain recombines TRBV27 with TRBJ2-3; D is possibly TRBD1 (6 bases). In germline, CDR1 is MNHEY, CDR2 SMNVEV (reference sequence). The CDR3 totals 16 residues. The ends were cut back, 3 bases at V and 2 bases at J, with 15 bases in the middle. The CDR3 nucleotides are TGTGCCAGCAGTTTGATTACAGGGAATCCCACAGATACGCAGTATTTT. Translation: CASSLITGNPTDTQYF.

Ten or more counts support this clonotype. The rearrangement links TRBV3-1 to TRBJ2-7; 9 positions agree with TRBD2. CDR1 is LGHDT and CDR2 is YNNKEL in the germline V gene (reference sequence). V gave up 3 bases and J gave up 0 bases; unmatched junction bases: 9. The CDR3 has 17 residues. The CDR3 nucleotides are TGTGCCAGCAGCCATGAGCAGGGCGGGAGGGCCTCCTACGAGCAGTACTTC. This translates into CASSHEQGGRASYEQYF.

In its sample, this clonotype was seen a few times. This chain uses TRBV15 with TRBJ2-5; D might be TRBD2 (6 bases). Trimming cost V 0 bases and J 2 bases, with 13 bases left between them. Germline V gene sequence: CDR1 LNHNV, CDR2 YYDKDF (reference sequence). This CDR3 is 16 amino acids long. DNA of the CDR3: TGTGCCACCAGCAGAGATCTGGGGGGTGTTCAAGAGACCCAGTACTTC. Translation: CATSRDLGGVQETQYF.

This clonotype was observed at least ten times. V gene TRBV28 combines with J gene TRBJ2-6; D possibly corresponds to TRBD1 (5 bases). The length of the CDR3 is 16 residues. Trimming stripped 3 bases from V and 0 bases from J, with 9 bases between. In germline, CDR1 is MDHEN, CDR2 SYDVKM. CDR3 region: CASSFRQTSGANVLTF. CDR3 bases: TGTGCCAGCAGTTTTCGACAGACCTCTGGGGCCAACGTCCTGACTTTC.

This clonotype has ten or more counts. The gene calls are TRBV20-1 and TRBJ2-7; 8 bases fit TRBD2. V lost 6 bases, J lost 2 bases, and 9 bases stayed unmatched. The CDR3 consists of 14 residues. Germline CDR1 is DFQATT and CDR2 is SNEGSKA (reference sequence). This chain's CDR3 is CSARQSGSPYEQYF. In DNA form, the CDR3 reads TGCAGTGCCAGGCAGAGCGGGAGCCCCTACGAGCAGTACTTC.

The rearrangement links TRBV5-1 to TRBJ2-7, with unresolved D. Germline CDR1 is SGHRS and CDR2 is YFSETQ. The CDR3 contains 15 residues. Trimming took 0 bases from V and 0 from J, leaving 10 bases between them. The chain's CDR3 is CASSLGGYASYEQYF. The CDR3 DNA is TGCGCCAGCAGCTTGGGTGGTTACGCCTCCTACGAGCAGTACTTC.

This clonotype was picked up many times. V gene TRBV6-5 combines with J gene TRBJ2-5; TRBD2 might be the D (5 bases). The V gene's germline CDR1 is MNHEY and CDR2 SVGAGI. The CDR3 has 14 amino acids. Trimming shortened V by 2 bases and J by 3 bases, and 10 bases separated the two germline ends. The CDR3: CASSYLDGEETQYF. The CDR3 DNA reads TGTGCCAGCAGTTACCTGGACGGGGAAGAGACCCAGTACTTC.

This clonotype was detected ten times or more. This could be a read error, since a much larger clone is one nucleotide away. The chain couples TRBV6-1 to TRBJ2-5; D gene ambiguous. V lost 6 bases, J lost 5 bases, and 7 bases lay in between. This CDR3 spans 11 amino acids. Germline CDR1 and CDR2: MNHNS and SASEGT. The CDR3 protein is CASRLGETQYF. Here the CDR3 DNA reads TGTGCCAGCAGGTTGGGGGAGACCCAGTACTTC.

The table lists this clonotype with many counts. This rearrangement joins TRBV10-3 to TRBJ2-3, with a tentative D call TRBD2 (6 bases). V was cut by 7 bases and J by 2 bases, with 13 bases left in between. In germline, CDR1 is ENHRY, CDR2 SYGVKD. The CDR3 covers 14 residues. This CDR3 reads CAINRETNTDTQYF. The CDR3 coding sequence is TGTGCCATCAACCGGGAGACCAACACAGATACGCAGTATTTT.

This clonotype was observed at least ten times. CDR3 region: CASSRRLSSYEQYF. CDR3 in DNA: TGTGCCAGCAGCCGAAGGCTGAGCTCCTACGAGCAGTACTTC. This rearrangement joins TRBV3-1 to TRBJ2-7, with no clear D. The CDR3 totals 14 residues. V was pared by 4 bases and J by 0 bases, with 10 bases between. The germline CDR1 and CDR2 sequences are LGHDT and YNNKEL (reference sequence).

This clonotype was observed a few times. This rearrangement joins TRBV28 to TRBJ1-5, with D possibly TRBD1 on 6 matching bases. V lost 6 bases to trimming and J lost 2 bases, with 11 bases between them. The germline V gene has CDR1 MDHEN and CDR2 SYDVKM. The CDR3 runs 14 residues. The CDR3 DNA is TGTGCCAGCAGCGAAAGACAGGGCAATCAGCCCCAGCATTTT. Its translation is CASSERQGNQPQHF.

This clonotype was seen repeatedly, ten times or more. The V gene is TRBV7-9, the J gene TRBJ1-1; D remains ambiguous. Trimming cost V 0 bases and J 1 base, with 9 bases left between them. The CDR3 is made up of 15 amino acids. The germline gives CDR1 SEHNR, CDR2 FQNEAQ (reference sequence). CDR3 sequence (DNA): TGTGCCAGCAGCTTAGCTGTAGTAGGGAACACTGAAGCTTTCTTT. As protein: CASSLAVVGNTEAFF. Combining the CDR3 with reference TRBV7-9 and TRBJ1-1 gives the whole variable domain DTGVSQNPRHKITKRGQNVTFRCDPISEHNRLYWYRQTLGQGPEFLTYFQNEAQLEKSRLLSDRFSAERPKGSFSTLEIQRTEQGDSAMYLCASSLAVVGNTEAFFGQGTRLTVV.

The chain employs TRBV19 and TRBJ2-7, with TRBD2 matching 9 bases. Germline V gene sequence: CDR1 LNHDA, CDR2 SQIVND (reference sequence). Unmatched junction bases numbered 12, after V lost 3 bases and J lost 0 bases. The CDR3 runs 18 residues. The chain's CDR3 is CASSMSWSGRTFSYEQYF. The CDR3 DNA is TGTGCCAGTAGTATGTCCTGGAGCGGGAGGACTTTCTCCTACGAGCAGTACTTC.

This clonotype was seen repeatedly, ten times or more. The CDR3 loop is CASTKSGGGLAGNNEQFF. CDR3 coding DNA: TGTGCCAGCACCAAAAGTGGTGGGGGGCTAGCGGGGAACAATGAGCAGTTCTTC. The rearrangement uses TRBV28 and TRBJ2-1; TRBD2 aligns across 9 bases. The V segment lost 7 bases and the J segment 5 bases; nucleotides outside the gene matches: 18. In germline, CDR1 is MDHEN, CDR2 SYDVKM. CDR3 length equals 18 residues.

The chain carries TRBV28 and TRBJ1-3; D gene uncertain. The V gene lost 5 bases and the J gene lost 4 bases, with 15 bases spanning the gap. The length of the CDR3 is 15 residues. Looked up from germline, CDR1 is MDHEN and CDR2 is SYDVKM. The chain's CDR3 is CASSLSSLGGNTIYF. The DNA of the CDR3 is TGTGCCAGCAGTCTAAGTTCCTTGGGGGGAAACACCATATATTTT. The whole variable domain, remainder taken from reference TRBV28 and TRBJ1-3, is DVKVTQSSRYLVKRTGEKVFLECVQDMDHENMFWYRQDPGLGLRLIYFSYDVKMKEKGDIPEGYSVSREKKERFSLILESASTNQTSMYLCASSLSSLGGNTIYFGEGSWLTVV.